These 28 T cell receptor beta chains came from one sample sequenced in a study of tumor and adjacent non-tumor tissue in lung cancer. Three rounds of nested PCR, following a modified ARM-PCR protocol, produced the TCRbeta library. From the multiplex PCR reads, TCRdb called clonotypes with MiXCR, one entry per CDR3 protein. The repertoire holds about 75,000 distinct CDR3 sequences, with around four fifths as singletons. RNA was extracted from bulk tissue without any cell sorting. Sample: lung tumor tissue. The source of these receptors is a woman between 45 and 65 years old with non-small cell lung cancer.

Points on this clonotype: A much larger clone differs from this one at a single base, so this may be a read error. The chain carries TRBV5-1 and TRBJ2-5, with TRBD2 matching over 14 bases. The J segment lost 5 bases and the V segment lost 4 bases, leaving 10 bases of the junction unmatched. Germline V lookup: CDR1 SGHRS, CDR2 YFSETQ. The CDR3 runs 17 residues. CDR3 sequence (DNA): TGCGCCAGCAGCCATGGACTAGCGGGAGGATCAGGGGAGACCCAGTACTTC. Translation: CASSHGLAGGSGETQYF.

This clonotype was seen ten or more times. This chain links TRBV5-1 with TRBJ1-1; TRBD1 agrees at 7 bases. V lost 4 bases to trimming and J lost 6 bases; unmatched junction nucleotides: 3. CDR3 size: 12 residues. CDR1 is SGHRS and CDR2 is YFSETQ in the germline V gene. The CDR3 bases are TGCGCCAGCAGCCCTCAGGGGGCTGAAGCTTTCTTT. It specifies CASSPQGAEAFF.

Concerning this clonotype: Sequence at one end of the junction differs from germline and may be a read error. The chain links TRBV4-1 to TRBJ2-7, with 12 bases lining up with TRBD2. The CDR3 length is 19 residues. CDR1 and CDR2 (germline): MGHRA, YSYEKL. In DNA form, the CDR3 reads TGTGCCAGCAGCCGATTCTCGGGACTAGCGGGTCGAAGCTTCTACGAGCAGTACTTC. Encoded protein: CASSRFSGLAGRSFYEQYF.

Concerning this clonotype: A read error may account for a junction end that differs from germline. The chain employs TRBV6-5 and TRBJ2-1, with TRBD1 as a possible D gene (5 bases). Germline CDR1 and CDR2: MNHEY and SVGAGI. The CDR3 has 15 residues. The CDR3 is CASSYRTNSYNEQLF. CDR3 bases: TGTGCCAGCAGTTACAGGACAAACTCCTACAATGAGCAGCTCTTC.

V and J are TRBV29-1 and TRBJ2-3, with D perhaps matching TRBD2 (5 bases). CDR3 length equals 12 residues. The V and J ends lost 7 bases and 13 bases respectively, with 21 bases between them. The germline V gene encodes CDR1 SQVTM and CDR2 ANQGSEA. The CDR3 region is CSAGGSTDMKYF. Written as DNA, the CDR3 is TGCAGCGCCGGAGGAAGCACAGATATGAAGTATTTT.

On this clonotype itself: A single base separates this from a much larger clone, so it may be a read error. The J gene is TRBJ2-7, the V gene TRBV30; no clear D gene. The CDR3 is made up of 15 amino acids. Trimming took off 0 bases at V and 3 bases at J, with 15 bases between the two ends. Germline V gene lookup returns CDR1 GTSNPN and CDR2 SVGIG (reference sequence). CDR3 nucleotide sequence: TGTGCCTGGAGTGTAACCGGACGGGTAAACTACGAGCAGTACTTC. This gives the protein CAWSVTGRVNYEQYF.

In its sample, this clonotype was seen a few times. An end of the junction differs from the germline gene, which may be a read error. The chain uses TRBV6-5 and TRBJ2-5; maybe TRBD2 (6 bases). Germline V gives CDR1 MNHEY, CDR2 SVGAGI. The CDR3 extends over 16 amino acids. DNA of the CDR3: TGTGTCAGCAAAGGGTGGAAGGAGGGGACGGTGCAGGCCCAGTACTTC. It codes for CVSKGWKEGTVQAQYF.

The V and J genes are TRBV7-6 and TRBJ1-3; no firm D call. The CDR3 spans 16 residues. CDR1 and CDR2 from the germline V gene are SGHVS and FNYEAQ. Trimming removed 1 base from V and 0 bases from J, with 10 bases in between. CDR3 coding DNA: TGTGCCAGCAGCTTAGGATCGCGAAGCTCTGGAAACACCATATATTTT. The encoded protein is CASSLGSRSSGNTIYF.

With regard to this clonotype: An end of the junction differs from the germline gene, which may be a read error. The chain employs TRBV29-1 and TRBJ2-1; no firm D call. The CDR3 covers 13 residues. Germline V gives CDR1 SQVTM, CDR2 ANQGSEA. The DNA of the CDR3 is TGCAGCGTCGGACGGAATCACAACAACGAGCAGTTCTTC. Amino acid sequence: CSVGRNHNNEQFF.

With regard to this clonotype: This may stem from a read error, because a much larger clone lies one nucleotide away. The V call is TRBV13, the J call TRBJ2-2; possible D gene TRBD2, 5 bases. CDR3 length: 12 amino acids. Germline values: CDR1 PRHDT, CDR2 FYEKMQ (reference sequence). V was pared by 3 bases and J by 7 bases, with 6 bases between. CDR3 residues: CASSLRVGELFF. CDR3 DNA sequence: TGTGCCAGCAGCTTGAGGGTCGGGGAGCTGTTTTTT.

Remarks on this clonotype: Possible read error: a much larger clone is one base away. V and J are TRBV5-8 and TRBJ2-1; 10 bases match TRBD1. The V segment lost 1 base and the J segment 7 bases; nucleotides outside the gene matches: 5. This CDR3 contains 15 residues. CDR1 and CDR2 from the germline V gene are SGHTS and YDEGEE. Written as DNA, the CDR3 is TGTGCCAGCAGCTTGATGGGACAGGGGACAAATGAGCAGTTCTTC. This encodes CASSLMGQGTNEQFF.

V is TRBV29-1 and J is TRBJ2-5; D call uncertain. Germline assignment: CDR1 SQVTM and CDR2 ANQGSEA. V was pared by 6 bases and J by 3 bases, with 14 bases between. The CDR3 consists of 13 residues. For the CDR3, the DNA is TGCAGCGTCATGGTGGGTTCAGAAGAGACCCAGTACTTC. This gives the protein CSVMVGSEETQYF.

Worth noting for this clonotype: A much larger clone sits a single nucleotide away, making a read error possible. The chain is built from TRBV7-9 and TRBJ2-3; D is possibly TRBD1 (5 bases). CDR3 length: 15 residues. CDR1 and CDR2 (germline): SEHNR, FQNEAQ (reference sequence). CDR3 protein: CASSLGQFPTDTQFF. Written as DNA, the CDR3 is TGTGCCAGCAGCTTAGGACAGTTCCCCACAGATACGCAGTTTTTT.

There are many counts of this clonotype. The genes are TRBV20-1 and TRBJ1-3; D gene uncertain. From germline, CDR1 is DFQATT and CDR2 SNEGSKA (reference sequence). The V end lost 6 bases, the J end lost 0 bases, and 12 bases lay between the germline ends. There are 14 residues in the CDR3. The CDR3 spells CSAKGRTSGNTIYF. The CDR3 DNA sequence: TGCAGTGCGAAGGGCAGAACCTCTGGAAACACCATATATTTT.

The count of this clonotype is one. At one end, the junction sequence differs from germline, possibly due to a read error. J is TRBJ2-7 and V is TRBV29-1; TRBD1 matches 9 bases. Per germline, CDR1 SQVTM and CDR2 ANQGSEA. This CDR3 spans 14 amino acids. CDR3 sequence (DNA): TGCATCGGAACAGGGGGCTCGGGTAGCAACGAGCAGTATTTC. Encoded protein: CIGTGGSGSNEQYF.

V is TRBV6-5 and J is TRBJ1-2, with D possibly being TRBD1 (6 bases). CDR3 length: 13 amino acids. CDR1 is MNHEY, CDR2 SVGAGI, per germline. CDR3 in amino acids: CDSRTGTNYGYTF. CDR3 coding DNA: TGTGATAGCAGGACCGGGACAAACTATGGCTACACCTTC.

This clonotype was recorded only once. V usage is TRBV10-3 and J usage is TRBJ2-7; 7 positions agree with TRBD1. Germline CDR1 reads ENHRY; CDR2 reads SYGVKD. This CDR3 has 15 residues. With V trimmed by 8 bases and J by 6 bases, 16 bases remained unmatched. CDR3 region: CAIGEARQGVSEQYF. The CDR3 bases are TGTGCCATCGGCGAAGCGAGACAGGGAGTTTCCGAGCAGTACTTC.

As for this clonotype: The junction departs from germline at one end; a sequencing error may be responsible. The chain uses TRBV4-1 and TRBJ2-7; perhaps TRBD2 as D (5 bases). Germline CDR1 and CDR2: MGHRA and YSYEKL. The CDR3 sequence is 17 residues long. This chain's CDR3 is CASGQDLRVAPTVEQYF. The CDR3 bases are TGTGCCAGCGGCCAAGATCTAAGGGTAGCGCCCACTGTGGAGCAGTACTTC.

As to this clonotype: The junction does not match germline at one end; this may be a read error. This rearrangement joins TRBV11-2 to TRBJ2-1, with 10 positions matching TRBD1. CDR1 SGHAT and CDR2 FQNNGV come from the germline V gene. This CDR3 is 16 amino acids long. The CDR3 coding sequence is TGTCCCAGCAGCCTTAGACAGGGGGCTATATGTAATGAGCAGTTCTTC. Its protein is CPSSLRQGAICNEQFF.

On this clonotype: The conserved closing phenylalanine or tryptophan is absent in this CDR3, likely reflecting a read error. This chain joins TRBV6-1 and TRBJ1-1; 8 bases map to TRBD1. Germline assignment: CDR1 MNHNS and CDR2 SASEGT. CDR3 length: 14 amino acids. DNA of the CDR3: TGTACCAGCAGTGAAGACAGGGGCGACACTGAAGCTTTCTAT. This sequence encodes CTSSEDRGDTEAFY.

The CDR3 region has the DNA TGTGGAAGCAACGACAGAGGGCTAGCGGAGGGCTCCTACAATGAGCAGTTCTTC. It specifies CGSNDRGLAEGSYNEQFF. The genes are TRBV6-2 or TRBV6-3 and TRBJ2-1; 7 bases are shared with TRBD2. Germline CDR1 reads MNHEY; CDR2 reads SVGEGT. CDR3 size: 18 residues.

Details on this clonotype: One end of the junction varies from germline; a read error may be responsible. CDR3 DNA sequence: TGTACCAGCAGCCAAGAAGGACTAGCGGGCTGGAATGAGCAGTTCTTC. Its translation: CTSSQEGLAGWNEQFF. The gene calls are TRBV4-2 and TRBJ2-1, with 11 bases fitting TRBD2. The V gene's germline CDR1 is LGHNA and CDR2 YNFKEQ. The CDR3 sequence is 16 residues long.

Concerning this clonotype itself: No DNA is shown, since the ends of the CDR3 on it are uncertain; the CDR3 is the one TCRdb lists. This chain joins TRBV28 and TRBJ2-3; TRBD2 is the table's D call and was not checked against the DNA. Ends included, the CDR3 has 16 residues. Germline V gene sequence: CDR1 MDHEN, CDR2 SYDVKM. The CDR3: CTSRPWAGGSADTKYF.

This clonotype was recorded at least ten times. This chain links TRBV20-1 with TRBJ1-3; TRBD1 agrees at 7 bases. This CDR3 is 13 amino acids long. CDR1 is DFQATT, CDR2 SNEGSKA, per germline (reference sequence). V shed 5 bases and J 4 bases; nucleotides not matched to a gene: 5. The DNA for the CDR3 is TGCAGTGCTTGGGACAGCCAAGGAAACACCATATATTTT. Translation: CSAWDSQGNTIYF.

CDR3 nucleotides: TGTGCCACCCCGTGGCCAAGCTCTGGAAACACCATATATTTT. This sequence encodes CATPWPSSGNTIYF. The rearrangement joins TRBV6-1 to TRBJ1-3, with D uncertain. Trimming pared 10 bases from V and 0 bases from J, leaving 13 bases between. Germline-derived CDR1 and CDR2 are MNHNS and SASEGT. The CDR3 runs to 14 residues.

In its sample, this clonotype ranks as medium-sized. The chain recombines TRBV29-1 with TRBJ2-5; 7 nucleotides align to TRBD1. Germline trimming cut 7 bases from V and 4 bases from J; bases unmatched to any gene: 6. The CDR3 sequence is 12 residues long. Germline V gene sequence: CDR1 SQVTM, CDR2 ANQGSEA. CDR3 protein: CSAPTGRETQYF. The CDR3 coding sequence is TGCAGCGCTCCGACAGGGCGAGAGACCCAGTACTTC.

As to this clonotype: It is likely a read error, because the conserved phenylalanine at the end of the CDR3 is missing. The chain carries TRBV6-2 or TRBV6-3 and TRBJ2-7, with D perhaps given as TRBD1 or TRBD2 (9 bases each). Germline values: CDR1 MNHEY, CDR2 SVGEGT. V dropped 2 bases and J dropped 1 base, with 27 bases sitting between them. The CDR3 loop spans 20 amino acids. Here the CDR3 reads CASSYPIRTGELAGSYEQYL. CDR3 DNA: TGTGCCAGCAGTTACCCGATCAGGACAGGGGAGCTAGCGGGATCCTACGAGCAGTACTTA.

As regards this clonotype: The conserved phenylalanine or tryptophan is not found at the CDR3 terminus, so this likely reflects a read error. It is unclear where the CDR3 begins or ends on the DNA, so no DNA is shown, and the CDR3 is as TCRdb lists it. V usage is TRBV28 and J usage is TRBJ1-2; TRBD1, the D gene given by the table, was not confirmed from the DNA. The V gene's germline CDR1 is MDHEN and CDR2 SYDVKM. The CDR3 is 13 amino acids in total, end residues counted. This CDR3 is CASSYRENYGYTL.